Shown below are 9 T cell receptor beta chains from a single sample sequenced in a study of PD-1 blockade in classical Hodgkin lymphoma. Assay: immunoSEQ multiplex PCR; the TCRdb copy retains only in-frame clones and omits some. The profile shows 31,000 or so clones, roughly 80% of them singletons. The time point here: cycle 4 day 1 (C4D1), after five to seven weeks of nivolumab. Every one of the patients relapsed after autologous stem cell transplantation (brentuximab vedotin exposure was variable). Out of thawed PBMCs, magnetic negative selection purified CD4+ T cells. The sample in question was CD4+ T cells from blood, obtained before the fourth cycle of nivolumab. Every receptor here comes from a human donor with classical Hodgkin lymphoma.

This clone has just one count. The V call is TRBV18, the J call TRBJ2-3, with TRBD1 matching over 11 bases. The CDR3 totals 17 residues. Germline CDR1 KGHSH, CDR2 LQKENI. Trimming took 2 bases from V and 2 from J; bases not matched to a gene: 6. The DNA for the CDR3 is TGTGCCAGCTCACCAGGATTAGGACAGGGGGCCACAGATACGCAGTATTTT. It translates to CASSPGLGQGATDTQYF.

V usage is TRBV30 and J usage is TRBJ2-7; D is possibly TRBD2 (7 bases). CDR3 length: 15 residues. CDR1 and CDR2 (germline): GTSNPN, SVGIG (reference sequence). Trimming removed 1 base from V and 1 base from J, with 14 bases in between. The CDR3 sequence: CAWSGGGALSYEQYF. CDR3 nucleotide sequence: TGTGCCTGGAGTGGGGGGGGCGCCTTATCCTACGAGCAGTACTTC. The full variable domain, in which reference TRBV30 and TRBJ2-7 provide the parts outside the CDR3, is SQTIHQWPATLVQPVGSPLSLECTVEGTSNPNLYWYRQAAGRGLQLLFYSVGIGQISSEVPQNLSASRPQDRQFILSSKKLLLSDSGFYLCAWSGGGALSYEQYFGPGTRLTVT.

This chain links TRBV4-2 with TRBJ2-5; 11 nucleotides line up with TRBD2. Losses at the gene ends were 1 base for V and 4 bases for J; bases not matched to a gene: 5. CDR3 length equals 16 residues. Per germline, CDR1 LGHNA and CDR2 YNFKEQ. The CDR3 sequence: CASSQVTSGVLETQYF. CDR3 in DNA: TGTGCCAGCAGCCAAGTGACTAGCGGGGTCTTAGAGACCCAGTACTTC.

The chain recombines TRBV5-1 with TRBJ2-5; tentative D call: TRBD2 (6 bases). The germline V gene has CDR1 SGHRS and CDR2 YFSETQ. The CDR3 contains 14 residues. V lost 9 bases and J lost 1, with 16 bases in between. Here the CDR3 reads CAIEGRTGQETQYF. The CDR3 nucleotides read TGCGCCATCGAAGGGAGGACGGGCCAAGAGACCCAGTACTTC.

The chain has TRBV5-1 and TRBJ1-2; the D gene is possibly TRBD1 (5 bases). The CDR3 runs to 20 residues. Trimming took off 1 base at V and 0 bases at J, with 25 bases between the two ends. CDR1 is SGHRS, CDR2 YFSETQ, per germline. Here the CDR3 reads CASSLRLLSTGTEANYGYTF. DNA for the CDR3: TGCGCCAGCAGCTTGCGGTTACTCTCTACCGGGACGGAAGCTAACTATGGCTACACCTTC. The variable domain in full, completed from reference TRBV5-1 and TRBJ1-2, reads KAGVTQTPRYLIKTRGQQVTLSCSPISGHRSVSWYQQTPGQGLQFLFEYFSETQRNKGNFPGRFSGRQFSNSRSEMNVSTLELGDSALYLCASSLRLLSTGTEANYGYTFGSGTRLTVV.

The rearrangement joins TRBV2 to TRBJ2-5; D ambiguous. This CDR3 comprises 17 residues. Trimming took off 2 bases at V and 2 bases at J, with 18 bases between the two ends. Germline assignment: CDR1 SNHLY and CDR2 FYNNEI. CDR3 DNA: TGTGCCAGCAGTGAACCCCTTGGTACCCGACCTCAAGAGACCCAGTACTTC. The encoded protein is CASSEPLGTRPQETQYF.

The rearrangement joins TRBV27 to TRBJ2-1, with a possible D match to TRBD2 (6 bases). This CDR3 is 15 amino acids long. Trimming removed 6 bases from V and 3 bases from J, with 15 bases in between. Germline lookup yields CDR1 MNHEY and CDR2 SMNVEV (reference sequence). The CDR3: CASSPGQAGYNEQFF. The CDR3 coding sequence is TGTGCCAGCAGCCCCGGACAAGCGGGCTACAATGAGCAGTTCTTC.

The chain recombines TRBV6-5 with TRBJ1-2; maybe TRBD1 (5 bases). V was clipped by 5 bases and J by 7 bases, with 11 bases between them. CDR3 size: 12 residues. Per germline, CDR1 MNHEY and CDR2 SVGAGI. The CDR3 region has the DNA TGTGCCAGCAGTGACATAACAGGTGGCTACACCTTC. It codes for CASSDITGGYTF.

The V call is TRBV10-1, the J call TRBJ1-5; D not certain. Deletions cut 5 bases from V and 2 bases from J, with 10 bases between. This CDR3 is built from 14 residues. Germline V gene data show CDR1 as WNHNN and CDR2 as SYGVQD (reference sequence). The CDR3 reads CASSLNKRNQPQHF. In nucleotides, the CDR3 is TGCGCCAGCAGTCTAAACAAGCGCAATCAGCCCCAGCATTTT.